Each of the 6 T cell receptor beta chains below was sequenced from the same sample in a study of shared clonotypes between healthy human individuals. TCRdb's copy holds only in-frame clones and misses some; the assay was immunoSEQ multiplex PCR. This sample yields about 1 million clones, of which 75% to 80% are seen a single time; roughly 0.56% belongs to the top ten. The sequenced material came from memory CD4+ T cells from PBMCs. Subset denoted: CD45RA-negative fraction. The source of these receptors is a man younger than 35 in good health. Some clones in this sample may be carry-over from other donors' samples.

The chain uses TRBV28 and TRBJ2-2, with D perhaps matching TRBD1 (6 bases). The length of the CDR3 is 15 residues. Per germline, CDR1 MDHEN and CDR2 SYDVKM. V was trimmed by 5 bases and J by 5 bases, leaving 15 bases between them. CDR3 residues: CASSLGVQGTGELFF. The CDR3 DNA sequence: TGTGCCAGCAGTCTGGGGGTACAGGGAACCGGGGAGCTGTTTTTT.

CDR3 sequence: CASSLAGGPGTDTQYF. CDR3 in DNA: TGTGCCAGCAGCTTGGCGGGAGGGCCGGGAACAGATACGCAGTATTTT. The chain carries TRBV7-3 and TRBJ2-3; 9 positions match TRBD2. Germline V gives CDR1 SGHTA, CDR2 FQGTGA. The CDR3 runs 16 residues. V was clipped by 3 bases and J by 3 bases; unmatched bases: 7.

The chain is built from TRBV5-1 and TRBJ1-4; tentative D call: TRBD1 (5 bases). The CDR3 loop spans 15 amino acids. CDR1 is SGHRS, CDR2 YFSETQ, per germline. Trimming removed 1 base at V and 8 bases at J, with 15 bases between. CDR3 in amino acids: CASSLYGAGGEKLFF. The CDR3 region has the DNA TGCGCCAGCAGCTTGTACGGGGCAGGCGGGGAAAAACTGTTTTTT.

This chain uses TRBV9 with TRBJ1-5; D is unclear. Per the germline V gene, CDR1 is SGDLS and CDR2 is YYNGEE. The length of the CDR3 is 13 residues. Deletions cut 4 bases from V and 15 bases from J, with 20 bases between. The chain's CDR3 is CASSPDGPPALHF. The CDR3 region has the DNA TGTGCCAGCAGCCCAGACGGTCCCCCCGCTCTGCATTTT.

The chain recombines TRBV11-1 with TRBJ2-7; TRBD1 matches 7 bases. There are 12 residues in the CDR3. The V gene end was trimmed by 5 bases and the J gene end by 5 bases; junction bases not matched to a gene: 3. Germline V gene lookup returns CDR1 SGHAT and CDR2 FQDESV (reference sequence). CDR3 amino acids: CASSPGTDEQYF. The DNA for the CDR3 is TGTGCCAGCAGCCCAGGGACAGACGAGCAGTACTTC.

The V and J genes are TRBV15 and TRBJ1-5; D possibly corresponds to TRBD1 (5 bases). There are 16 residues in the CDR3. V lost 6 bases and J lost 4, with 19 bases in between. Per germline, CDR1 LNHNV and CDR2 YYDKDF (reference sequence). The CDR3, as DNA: TGTGCCACCAGGTTTGGGGCAGGGAGGGCGAATCAGCCCCAGCATTTT. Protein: CATRFGAGRANQPQHF.